This T cell receptor (beta chain) comes out of a study of blood T cell repertoires in COVID-19. This CDR3 contains 16 residues. Germline V gene data show CDR1 as MRHNA and CDR2 as SNTAGT. V lost 7 bases to trimming and J lost 6 bases; unmatched junction nucleotides: 15. Per the original methods: Estimation of nucleated cell counts relied on the amplification of reference gene primers. Assay used: immunoSEQ multiplex PCR; TCRdb lists only in-frame clones, some missing. V and J calls and clone size are copied from that table; D and trimming were computed from the DNA. This table holds 300,000 or so clones, around four fifths found once.

The TCR was taken from a woman in her forties or fifties with acute or convalescent COVID-19. The sequencing input was peripheral blood. The V call is TRBV6-4, the J call TRBJ2-1; 7 bases are shared with TRBD1. CDR3 amino acids: CASNEPGTAPGNEQFF. CDR3 DNA sequence: TGTGCCAGCAATGAACCGGGGACAGCGCCTGGCAATGAGCAGTTCTTC.